This section outlines one T cell receptor (beta chain) sequence together with its context. This specimen belongs to a study of T cell responses to AZD1222 COVID-19 vaccine. TCRdb's copy holds only in-frame clones and misses some; the assay was immunoSEQ multiplex PCR. Of around 130,000 clones in the sample, roughly 93% are singletons; the top ten hold approximately 7%. The CDR3 is 15 residues long. Germline CDR1 reads MNHEY; CDR2 reads SMNVEV (reference sequence). The V end was cut by 5 bases, the J end by 5 bases, with 18 bases between. The material was peripheral blood, obtained on day 0 of AZD1222 vaccination. The sequence was collected from an adult in good health. The chain couples TRBV27 to TRBJ1-1; D may be TRBD1 (5 bases). As DNA, the CDR3 is TGTGCCAGCAGTGCTCTAAGGACGGCAGGGACTGAAGCTTTCTTT. This sequence encodes CASSALRTAGTEAFF.